This TCR beta chain was sequenced for a study of post-analysis software for immune sequencing data. Whole-study results and caveats: Elevated frequency relative to controls characterized roughly 5 TRBV segments in patients, TRBV5-6, TRBV5-1 and TRBV20-1 among them.

A note on this clonotype: Its antigen is not known.

V was shortened by 6 bases and J by 5 bases, with 24 bases between the two germline ends. The CDR3 has 16 residues. Germline V gives CDR1 SGHRS, CDR2 YFSETQ. Included in the TCR beta cDNA libraries were unique molecular identifiers. TCRdb passed the PCR reads through MiXCR, listing each CDR3 protein once. Of 700,000 to 900,000 distinct CDR3 sequences listed, 46% are singletons. What was sequenced was blood. This TCR derives from a girl under 18 with multiple sclerosis. The rearrangement joins TRBV5-1 to TRBJ2-7; no firm D call. The CDR3 protein is CASTLEPVSGPHEQYF. In DNA, the CDR3 is TGCGCCAGCACCCTTGAGCCCGTCTCAGGCCCCCACGAGCAGTACTTC.